Listed below are T cell receptor beta chains from one sample, sequenced in a study of blood T cell repertoires in COVID-19. Assay: immunoSEQ multiplex PCR; the TCRdb copy retains only in-frame clones and omits some. The sample yields around 120,000 clones, around 90% seen once. The sample consisted of peripheral blood. All receptors come from a human donor in a cohort sampled during active COVID-19. Each CDR3 is given with its conserved first and last residue. Fields, in order: J gene, clone size, V gene, CDR3 length, D gene, CDR3 protein, CDR3 DNA. The D gene is left open where the match is weak. Where a row states a size, it is once, few, many or the class of an expanded clone; other rows omit it.

j_gene: TRBJ1-3
abundance: many
v_gene: TRBV3-1/TRBV3-2
len: 13
d_gene: -
CDR3aa: CASSTGSGNTIYF
CDR3nt: TGTGCCAGCAGCACGGGCTCTGGAAACACCATATATTTT

j_gene: TRBJ2-7
abundance: -
v_gene: TRBV19
len: 15
d_gene: TRBD1
CDR3aa: CASSIDRDSSYEQYF
CDR3nt: TGTGCCAGTAGTATAGACCGGGACAGCTCCTACGAGCAGTACTTC

j_gene: TRBJ2-2
abundance: few
v_gene: TRBV4-2
len: 19
d_gene: TRBD2
CDR3aa: CASSQVQARLALDTGELFF
CDR3nt: TGTGCCAGCAGCCAAGTTCAGGCCCGACTAGCGCTAGACACCGGGGAGCTGTTTTTT

j_gene: TRBJ1-5
abundance: -
v_gene: TRBV19
len: 13
d_gene: -
CDR3aa: CASRGTTNQPQHF
CDR3nt: TGTGCCAGTAGAGGGACAACTAATCAGCCCCAGCATTTT

j_gene: TRBJ2-1
abundance: -
v_gene: TRBV7-2
len: 13
d_gene: -
CDR3aa: CASSSPGQMEQFF
CDR3nt: TGTGCCAGCAGCTCCCCTGGACAGATGGAGCAGTTCTTC

j_gene: TRBJ1-5
abundance: -
v_gene: TRBV28
len: 14
d_gene: TRBD1
CDR3aa: CASSFHRGIQPQHF
CDR3nt: TGTGCCAGCAGTTTTCACAGGGGAATCCAGCCCCAGCATTTT

j_gene: TRBJ2-1
abundance: once
v_gene: TRBV5-3
len: 15
d_gene: TRBD2
CDR3aa: CARSSSGGEYNEQFF
CDR3nt: TGTGCCAGAAGCTCAAGCGGGGGGGAATACAATGAGCAGTTCTTC

j_gene: TRBJ2-1
abundance: -
v_gene: TRBV6-2/TRBV6-3
len: 13
d_gene: -
CDR3aa: CASSARLDNEQFF
CDR3nt: TGTGCCAGCAGTGCCAGACTTGACAATGAGCAGTTCTTC

j_gene: TRBJ1-2
abundance: -
v_gene: TRBV14
len: 13
d_gene: -
CDR3aa: CASSPDRFYGYTF
CDR3nt: TGTGCCAGCAGCCCCGACAGGTTCTATGGCTACACCTTC

j_gene: TRBJ1-5
abundance: -
v_gene: TRBV19
len: 12
d_gene: -
CDR3aa: CASCAGGQPQHF
CDR3nt: TGTGCCAGTTGCGCGGGGGGTCAGCCCCAGCATTTT

j_gene: TRBJ1-5
abundance: -
v_gene: TRBV5-1
len: 16
d_gene: TRBD1
CDR3aa: CASSQGQGGSNQPQHF
CDR3nt: TGCGCCAGCAGCCAGGGACAGGGCGGGAGCAATCAGCCCCAGCATTTT

j_gene: TRBJ1-4
abundance: -
v_gene: TRBV3-1/TRBV3-2
len: 16
d_gene: TRBD1
CDR3aa: CASSPHRTGNGEKLFF
CDR3nt: TGTGCCAGCAGCCCCCACCGGACAGGGAATGGGGAAAAACTGTTTTTT

j_gene: TRBJ2-5
abundance: -
v_gene: TRBV7-2
len: 15
d_gene: TRBD2
CDR3aa: CASSLQAGSGKTQYF
CDR3nt: TGTGCCAGCAGCCTCCAAGCGGGAAGTGGAAAGACCCAGTACTTC

j_gene: TRBJ2-3
abundance: -
v_gene: TRBV13
len: 16
d_gene: -
CDR3aa: CASSLALITGTDTQYF
CDR3nt: TGTGCCAGCAGCTTAGCGCTCATAACGGGCACAGATACGCAGTATTTT

j_gene: TRBJ1-1
abundance: once
v_gene: TRBV30
len: 13
d_gene: -
CDR3aa: CAWSVSGSTEAFF
CDR3nt: TGTGCCTGGAGTGTGTCAGGGTCCACTGAAGCTTTCTTT

j_gene: TRBJ1-2
abundance: -
v_gene: TRBV7-8
len: 13
d_gene: TRBD1
CDR3aa: CASSRDRGDGYTF
CDR3nt: TGTGCCAGCAGCCGGGACAGGGGAGATGGCTACACCTTC

j_gene: TRBJ2-1
abundance: -
v_gene: TRBV19
len: 15
d_gene: TRBD2
CDR3aa: CASSGSGGAYNEQFF
CDR3nt: TGTGCCAGTAGTGGGTCGGGAGGCGCCTACAATGAGCAGTTCTTC

j_gene: TRBJ1-3
abundance: -
v_gene: TRBV11-2
len: 14
d_gene: -
CDR3aa: CASSPPGGGNTIYF
CDR3nt: TGTGCCAGCAGCCCCCCGGGGGGGGGAAACACCATATATTTT

j_gene: TRBJ1-6
abundance: -
v_gene: TRBV4-1
len: 16
d_gene: -
CDR3aa: CASSQVNRVDNSPLHF
CDR3nt: TGCGCCAGCAGCCAAGTTAACAGGGTGGATAATTCACCCCTCCACTTT

j_gene: TRBJ2-1
abundance: once
v_gene: TRBV14
len: 15
d_gene: TRBD2
CDR3aa: CASSQRTSGYNEQFF
CDR3nt: TGTGCCAGCAGCCAAAGGACTAGCGGATACAATGAGCAGTTCTTC

j_gene: TRBJ1-2
abundance: -
v_gene: TRBV7-9
len: 14
d_gene: TRBD1
CDR3aa: CASSSQTGGYGYTF
CDR3nt: TGTGCCAGCAGCTCGCAGACAGGGGGCTATGGCTACACCTTC

j_gene: TRBJ1-2
abundance: few
v_gene: TRBV19
len: 15
d_gene: TRBD1
CDR3aa: CASSGGTGGFGGYTF
CDR3nt: TGTGCCAGTAGTGGCGGGACAGGGGGCTTCGGTGGCTACACCTTC

j_gene: TRBJ2-2
abundance: -
v_gene: TRBV19
len: 14
d_gene: -
CDR3aa: CASRPNRITGELFF
CDR3nt: TGTGCCAGTAGGCCCAACAGGATAACCGGGGAGCTGTTTTTT

j_gene: TRBJ2-7
abundance: -
v_gene: TRBV6-5
len: 15
d_gene: -
CDR3aa: CASSYGGGGGNEQYF
CDR3nt: TGTGCCAGCAGTTACGGTGGAGGGGGGGGAAACGAGCAGTACTTC

j_gene: TRBJ1-1
abundance: -
v_gene: TRBV4-1
len: 17
d_gene: -
CDR3aa: CASSQVGRVSMNTEAFF
CDR3nt: TGCGCCAGCAGCCAAGTGGGGAGGGTGTCTATGAACACTGAAGCTTTCTTT

j_gene: TRBJ2-5
abundance: -
v_gene: TRBV3-1/TRBV3-2
len: 13
d_gene: -
CDR3aa: CAGSRGHQETQYF
CDR3nt: TGTGCCGGCAGCCGTGGACATCAGGAGACCCAGTACTTC

j_gene: TRBJ2-3
abundance: -
v_gene: TRBV6-5
len: 16
d_gene: TRBD1
CDR3aa: CASSSDRDRGADTQYF
CDR3nt: TGTGCCAGCAGTTCCGACCGGGACAGGGGAGCAGATACGCAGTATTTT

j_gene: TRBJ1-2
abundance: -
v_gene: TRBV2
len: 12
d_gene: TRBD1
CDR3aa: CASSWDRRGYTF
CDR3nt: TGTGCCAGCAGTTGGGACAGGAGGGGCTACACCTTC

j_gene: TRBJ2-5
abundance: once
v_gene: TRBV6-5
len: 15
d_gene: TRBD1
CDR3aa: CASIQSRDRGETQYF
CDR3nt: TGTGCCAGCATTCAAAGCCGGGACAGGGGAGAGACCCAGTACTTC

j_gene: TRBJ1-5
abundance: -
v_gene: TRBV6-5
len: 13
d_gene: -
CDR3aa: CASSLLSNQPQHF
CDR3nt: TGTGCCAGCAGTCTTCTCTCGAATCAGCCCCAGCATTTT

j_gene: TRBJ2-3
abundance: -
v_gene: TRBV5-5
len: 17
d_gene: TRBD2
CDR3aa: CASSFIQTSGVLDTQYF
CDR3nt: TGTGCCAGCAGCTTTATTCAGACTAGCGGGGTACTGGATACGCAGTATTTT

j_gene: TRBJ1-2
abundance: -
v_gene: TRBV20-1
len: 10
d_gene: -
CDR3aa: CSAGPYGYTF
CDR3nt: TGCAGTGCTGGGCCATATGGCTACACCTTC

j_gene: TRBJ2-1
abundance: -
v_gene: TRBV13
len: 22
d_gene: TRBD1
CDR3aa: CASSLERDLGTGLSRFTNEQFF
CDR3nt: TGTGCCAGCAGCTTAGAAAGGGATCTGGGGACAGGGCTATCGAGGTTCACCAATGAGCAGTTCTTC

j_gene: TRBJ2-3
abundance: -
v_gene: TRBV6-5
len: 14
d_gene: TRBD2
CDR3aa: CASSLAGTIDTQYF
CDR3nt: TGTGCCAGCAGTTTAGCGGGGACTATTGATACGCAGTATTTT

j_gene: TRBJ2-7
abundance: -
v_gene: TRBV11-2
len: 16
d_gene: TRBD1
CDR3aa: CASSLATGAPQGGEYF
CDR3nt: TGTGCCAGCAGCTTAGCGACAGGGGCGCCCCAAGGCGGGGAGTACTTC

j_gene: TRBJ2-1
abundance: -
v_gene: TRBV15
len: 16
d_gene: -
CDR3aa: CATSRGFSDTYNEQFF
CDR3nt: TGTGCCACCAGCAGAGGGTTTAGCGACACCTACAATGAGCAGTTCTTC

j_gene: TRBJ1-1
abundance: -
v_gene: TRBV18
len: 16
d_gene: -
CDR3aa: CASSPPGGGSNTEAFF
CDR3nt: TGTGCCAGCTCACCCCCGGGGGGGGGTTCCAACACTGAAGCTTTCTTT

j_gene: TRBJ2-1
abundance: -
v_gene: TRBV28
len: 14
d_gene: TRBD2
CDR3aa: CASSGGTSGTRSFF
CDR3nt: TGTGCCAGCAGTGGTGGGACTAGCGGGACGAGGTCATTCTTC

j_gene: TRBJ2-3
abundance: -
v_gene: TRBV7-2
len: 15
d_gene: -
CDR3aa: CASSLAARSTDTQYF
CDR3nt: TGTGCCAGCAGCTTAGCAGCGCGGAGCACAGATACGCAGTATTTT

j_gene: TRBJ2-7
abundance: once
v_gene: TRBV20-1
len: 10
d_gene: -
CDR3aa: CSAGANEQYF
CDR3nt: TGCAGTGCTGGGGCCAACGAGCAGTACTTC

j_gene: TRBJ2-7
abundance: -
v_gene: TRBV27
len: 15
d_gene: TRBD2
CDR3aa: CASSPPAGGPHEQYF
CDR3nt: TGTGCCAGCAGTCCCCCCGCGGGAGGGCCCCACGAGCAGTACTTC

j_gene: TRBJ1-1
abundance: few
v_gene: TRBV7-2
len: 17
d_gene: -
CDR3aa: CASSRTGTPNHNTEAFF
CDR3nt: TGTGCCAGCAGCCGTACAGGGACCCCAAATCACAACACTGAAGCTTTCTTT

j_gene: TRBJ2-7
abundance: medium-sized
v_gene: TRBV10-3
len: 13
d_gene: TRBD1
CDR3aa: CAIRGGQGYEQYF
CDR3nt: TGTGCCATCCGGGGTGGACAGGGATACGAGCAGTACTTC

j_gene: TRBJ1-2
abundance: -
v_gene: TRBV5-4
len: 15
d_gene: -
CDR3aa: CASSSANRVRYGYTF
CDR3nt: TGTGCCAGCAGCTCCGCTAACAGGGTTCGGTATGGCTACACCTTC

j_gene: TRBJ2-2
abundance: -
v_gene: TRBV5-1
len: 15
d_gene: -
CDR3aa: CASNSGTTNTGELFF
CDR3nt: TGCGCCAGCAACTCCGGGACAACGAACACCGGGGAGCTGTTTTTT

j_gene: TRBJ1-6
abundance: -
v_gene: TRBV5-4
len: 16
d_gene: TRBD1
CDR3aa: CASSLSRDRETSPLHF
CDR3nt: TGTGCCAGCAGCTTAAGCCGGGACAGGGAGACGTCACCCCTCCACTTT

j_gene: TRBJ2-5
abundance: once
v_gene: TRBV9
len: 16
d_gene: TRBD1
CDR3aa: CASSHTGDRGAETQYF
CDR3nt: TGTGCCAGCAGCCACACCGGGGACAGGGGTGCAGAGACCCAGTACTTC

j_gene: TRBJ1-4
abundance: -
v_gene: TRBV5-6
len: 14
d_gene: -
CDR3aa: CASSFSWGREKLFF
CDR3nt: TGTGCCAGCAGCTTTAGCTGGGGGCGAGAAAAACTGTTTTTT

j_gene: TRBJ2-2
abundance: -
v_gene: TRBV2
len: 16
d_gene: TRBD1
CDR3aa: CASSILGGQNTGELFF
CDR3nt: TGTGCCAGCAGTATCTTAGGGGGCCAGAACACCGGGGAGCTGTTTTTT

j_gene: TRBJ2-2
abundance: -
v_gene: TRBV2
len: 20
d_gene: -
CDR3aa: CASSEAFPPGWADYTGELFF
CDR3nt: TGTGCCAGCAGTGAAGCGTTCCCCCCGGGATGGGCGGATTACACCGGGGAGCTGTTTTTT

j_gene: TRBJ1-2
abundance: -
v_gene: TRBV11-2
len: 16
d_gene: TRBD1
CDR3aa: CASSPGTGDLNYGYTF
CDR3nt: TGTGCCAGCAGCCCCGGGACAGGGGACCTGAACTATGGCTACACCTTC

j_gene: TRBJ2-5
abundance: -
v_gene: TRBV14
len: 18
d_gene: -
CDR3aa: CASSQGGPLRRVGETQYF
CDR3nt: TGTGCCAGCAGCCAAGGAGGGCCCCTGAGGAGGGTGGGAGAGACCCAGTACTTC

j_gene: TRBJ2-1
abundance: -
v_gene: TRBV6-4
len: 16
d_gene: -
CDR3aa: CASSDSATKSYNEQFF
CDR3nt: TGTGCCAGCAGTGACTCTGCTACGAAATCCTACAATGAGCAGTTCTTC

j_gene: TRBJ2-5
abundance: -
v_gene: TRBV19
len: 15
d_gene: TRBD2
CDR3aa: CASKASSGRRETQYF
CDR3nt: TGTGCCAGTAAAGCAAGTAGCGGGAGGCGCGAGACCCAGTACTTC

j_gene: TRBJ1-5
abundance: -
v_gene: TRBV5-1
len: 13
d_gene: -
CDR3aa: CASSERVDQPQHF
CDR3nt: TGCGCCAGCAGCGAGAGGGTAGATCAGCCCCAGCATTTT